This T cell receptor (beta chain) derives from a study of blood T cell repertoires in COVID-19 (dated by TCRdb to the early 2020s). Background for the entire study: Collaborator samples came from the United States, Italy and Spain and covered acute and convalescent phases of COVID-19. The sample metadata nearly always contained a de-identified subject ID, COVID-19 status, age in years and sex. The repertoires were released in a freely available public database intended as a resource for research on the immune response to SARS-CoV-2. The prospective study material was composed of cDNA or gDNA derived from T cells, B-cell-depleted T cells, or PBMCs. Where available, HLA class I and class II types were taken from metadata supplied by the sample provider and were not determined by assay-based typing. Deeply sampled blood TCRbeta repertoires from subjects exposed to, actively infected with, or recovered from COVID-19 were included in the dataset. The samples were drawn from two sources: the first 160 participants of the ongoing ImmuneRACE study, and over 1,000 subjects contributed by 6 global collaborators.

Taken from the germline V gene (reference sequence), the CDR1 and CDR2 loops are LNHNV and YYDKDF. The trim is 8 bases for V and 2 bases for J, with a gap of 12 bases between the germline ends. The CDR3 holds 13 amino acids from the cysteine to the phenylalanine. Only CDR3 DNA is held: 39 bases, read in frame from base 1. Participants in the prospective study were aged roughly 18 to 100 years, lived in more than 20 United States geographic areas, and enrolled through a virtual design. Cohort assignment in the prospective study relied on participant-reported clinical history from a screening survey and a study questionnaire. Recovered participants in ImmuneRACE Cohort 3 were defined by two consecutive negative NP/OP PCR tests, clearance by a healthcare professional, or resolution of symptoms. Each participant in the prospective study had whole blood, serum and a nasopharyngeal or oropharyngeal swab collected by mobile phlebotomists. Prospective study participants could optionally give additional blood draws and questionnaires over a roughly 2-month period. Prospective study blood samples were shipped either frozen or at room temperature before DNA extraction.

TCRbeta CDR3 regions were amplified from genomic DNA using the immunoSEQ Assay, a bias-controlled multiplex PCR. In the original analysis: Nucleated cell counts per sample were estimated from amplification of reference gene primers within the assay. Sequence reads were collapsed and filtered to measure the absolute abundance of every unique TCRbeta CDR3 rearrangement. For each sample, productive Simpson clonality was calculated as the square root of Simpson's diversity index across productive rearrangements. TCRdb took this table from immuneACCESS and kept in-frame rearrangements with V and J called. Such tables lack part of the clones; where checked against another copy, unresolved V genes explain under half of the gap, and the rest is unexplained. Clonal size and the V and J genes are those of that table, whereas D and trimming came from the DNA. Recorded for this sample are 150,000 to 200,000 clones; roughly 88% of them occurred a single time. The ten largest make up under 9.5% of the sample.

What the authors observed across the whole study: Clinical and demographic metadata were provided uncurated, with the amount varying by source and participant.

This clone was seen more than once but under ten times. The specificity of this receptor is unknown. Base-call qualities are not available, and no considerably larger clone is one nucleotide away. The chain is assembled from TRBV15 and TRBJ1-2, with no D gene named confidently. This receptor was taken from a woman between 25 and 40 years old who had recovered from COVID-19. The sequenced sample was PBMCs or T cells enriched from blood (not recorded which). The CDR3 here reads CATAEEVNYGYTF. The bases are TGTGCCACCGCTGAGGAGGTCAACTATGGCTACACCTTC.